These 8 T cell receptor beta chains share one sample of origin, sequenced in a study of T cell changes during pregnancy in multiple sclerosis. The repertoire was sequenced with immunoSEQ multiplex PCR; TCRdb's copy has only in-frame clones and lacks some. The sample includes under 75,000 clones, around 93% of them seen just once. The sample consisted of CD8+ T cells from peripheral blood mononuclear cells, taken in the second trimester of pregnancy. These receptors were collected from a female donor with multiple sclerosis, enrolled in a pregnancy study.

Here the CDR3 DNA reads TGTGCCAGCAGCGGAGAAACGGACAGGAACACTGAAGCTTTCTTT. Translating gives CASSGETDRNTEAFF. The gene calls are TRBV5-5 and TRBJ1-1; D is possibly TRBD1 (6 bases). The CDR3 extends over 15 amino acids. Germline V gives CDR1 SGHKS, CDR2 YYEKEE (reference sequence). Trimming cost V 4 bases and J 1 base, with 14 bases left between them. Variable domain in full (rest from reference TRBV5-5 and TRBJ1-1): DAGVTQSPTHLIKTRGQQVTLRCSPISGHKSVSWYQQVLGQGPQFIFQYYEKEERGRGNFPDRFSARQFPNYSSELNVNALLLGDSALYLCASSGETDRNTEAFFGQGTRLTVV.

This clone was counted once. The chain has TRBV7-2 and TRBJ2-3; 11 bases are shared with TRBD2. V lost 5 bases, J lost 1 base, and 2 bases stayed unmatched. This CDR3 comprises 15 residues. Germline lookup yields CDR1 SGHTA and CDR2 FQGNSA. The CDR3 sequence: CASSLGLAGTDTQYF. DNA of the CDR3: TGTGCCAGCAGCCTGGGACTAGCGGGCACAGATACGCAGTATTTT.

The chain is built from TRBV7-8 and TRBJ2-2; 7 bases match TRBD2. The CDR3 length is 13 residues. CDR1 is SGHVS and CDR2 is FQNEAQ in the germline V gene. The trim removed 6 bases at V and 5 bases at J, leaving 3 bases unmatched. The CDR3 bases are TGTGCCAGCAGTCCGGGGGGAACCGGGGAGCTGTTTTTT. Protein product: CASSPGGTGELFF.

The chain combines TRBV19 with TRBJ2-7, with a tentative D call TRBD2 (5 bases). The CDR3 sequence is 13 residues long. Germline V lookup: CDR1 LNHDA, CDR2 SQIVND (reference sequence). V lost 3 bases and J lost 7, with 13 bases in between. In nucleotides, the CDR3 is TGTGCCAGTAGTATGAGGGAGTTACGGGAGCAGTACTTC. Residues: CASSMRELREQYF.

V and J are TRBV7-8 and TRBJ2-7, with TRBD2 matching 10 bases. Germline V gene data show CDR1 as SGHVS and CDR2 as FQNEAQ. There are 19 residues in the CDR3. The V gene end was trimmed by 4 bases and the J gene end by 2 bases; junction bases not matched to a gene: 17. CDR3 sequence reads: CASSSSPSGGNLGTYEQYF. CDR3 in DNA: TGTGCCAGCAGCTCTAGTCCTAGCGGGGGTAACCTGGGTACCTACGAGCAGTACTTC.

The CDR3: CASREPRDNSYEQYF. CDR3 in DNA: TGTGCCAGCAGGGAACCCCGCGACAACTCCTACGAGCAGTACTTC. The chain has TRBV2 and TRBJ2-7, with D unresolved. This CDR3 spans 15 amino acids. V was trimmed by 6 bases and J by 0 bases, leaving 15 bases between them. Looked up from germline, CDR1 is SNHLY and CDR2 is FYNNEI.

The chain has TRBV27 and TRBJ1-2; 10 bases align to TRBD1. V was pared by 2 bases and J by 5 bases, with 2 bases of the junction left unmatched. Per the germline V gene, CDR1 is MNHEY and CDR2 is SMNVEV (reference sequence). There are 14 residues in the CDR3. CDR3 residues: CASSLRGQGYGYTF. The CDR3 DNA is TGTGCCAGCAGTTTAAGGGGACAGGGGTATGGCTACACCTTC.

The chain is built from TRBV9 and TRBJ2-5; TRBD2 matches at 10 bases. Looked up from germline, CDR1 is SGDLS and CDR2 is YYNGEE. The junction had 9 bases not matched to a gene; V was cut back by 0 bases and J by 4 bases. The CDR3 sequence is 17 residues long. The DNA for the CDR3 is TGTGCCAGCAGCGTAGCGGCTAGCGGGAGTTCGGGAGAGACCCAGTACTTC. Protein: CASSVAASGSSGETQYF.